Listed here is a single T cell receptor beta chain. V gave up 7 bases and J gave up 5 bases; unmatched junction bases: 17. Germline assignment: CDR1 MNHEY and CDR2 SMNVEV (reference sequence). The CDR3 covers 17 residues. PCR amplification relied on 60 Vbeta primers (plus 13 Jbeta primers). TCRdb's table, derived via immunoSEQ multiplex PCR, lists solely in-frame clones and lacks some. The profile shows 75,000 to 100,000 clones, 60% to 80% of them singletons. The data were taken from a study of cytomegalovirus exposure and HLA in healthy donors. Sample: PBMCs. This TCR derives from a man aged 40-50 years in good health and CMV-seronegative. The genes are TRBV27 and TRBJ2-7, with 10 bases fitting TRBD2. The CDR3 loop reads CASKTWRPGLALDEQYF. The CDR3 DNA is TGTGCCAGCAAAACCTGGCGGCCGGGACTAGCGCTAGACGAGCAGTACTTC.